Included here is one T cell receptor (beta chain) sequence, with context. The data originate from a study of OX40 agonist ivuxolimab in advanced cancers. Study summary: The group had a mean age of roughly 56 years, ranged from 23 to 79, and was less than 85% male.

Profiling relied on immunoSEQ multiplex PCR, and the TCRdb table lists in-frame clones only, not all of them. The table shows approximately 87,000 clones, with under 95% occurring only once. Germline CDR1 LGHNA, CDR2 YNFKEQ. The CDR3 consists of 16 residues. Unmatched junction bases numbered 8, after V lost 5 bases and J lost 0 bases. This rearrangement joins TRBV4-2 to TRBJ1-2; 8 positions agree with TRBD1. The sample here was CD4+ or CD8+ T cells sorted from blood, taken in a trial of the OX40 agonist ivuxolimab. The source of this sequence is an adult with an advanced solid tumor such as melanoma, head and neck, liver or kidney cancer. CDR3 loop: CASSASGTGTNYGYTF. The CDR3 nucleotides read TGTGCCAGCAGCGCGTCCGGGACAGGAACTAACTATGGCTACACCTTC.